Listed here are 8 T cell receptor beta chains from one sample, sequenced in a study of blood T cell repertoires in COVID-19. Assay: immunoSEQ multiplex PCR; the TCRdb copy retains only in-frame clones and omits some. The table shows roughly 200,000 clones, with roughly 73% occurring only once. The sample comprised peripheral blood. Receptor source: a woman of 80 years or more with active or convalescent COVID-19.

The chain couples TRBV19 to TRBJ2-3, with D possibly being TRBD2 (5 bases). Trimming shortened V by 3 bases and J by 6 bases, and 19 bases separated the two germline ends. The CDR3 is 16 amino acids. CDR1 and CDR2 (germline): LNHDA, SQIVND (reference sequence). In DNA form, the CDR3 reads TGTGCCAGTAGTATGGTTAAGGTTGCGGGCAAGGATACGCAGTATTTT. Protein product: CASSMVKVAGKDTQYF.

The chain links TRBV19 to TRBJ1-1; TRBD1 agrees at 9 bases. Unmatched junction bases numbered 11, after V lost 6 bases and J lost 0 bases. Looked up from germline, CDR1 is LNHDA and CDR2 is SQIVND (reference sequence). The CDR3 consists of 17 residues. CDR3 protein: CASRVPGTGLMNTEAFF. In DNA form, the CDR3 reads TGTGCCAGTAGGGTTCCCGGGACAGGGCTTATGAACACTGAAGCTTTCTTT.

This sequence joins TRBV19 and TRBJ2-2; no clear D gene. Germline V CDR1 and CDR2: LNHDA, SQIVND (reference sequence). Trimming stripped 5 bases from V and 9 bases from J, with 7 bases between. This CDR3 is built from 11 residues. This CDR3 is CASSVARELFF. In DNA, the CDR3 is TGTGCCAGTAGTGTGGCCCGGGAGCTGTTTTTT. Full variable domain (outside the CDR3, taken from reference TRBV19 and TRBJ2-2): DGGITQSPKYLFRKEGQNVTLSCEQNLNHDAMYWYRQDPGQGLRLIYYSQIVNDFQKGDIAEGYSVSREKKESFPLTVTSAQKNPTAFYLCASSVARELFFGEGSRLTVL.

The rearrangement joins TRBV5-6 to TRBJ2-5; 13 bases line up with TRBD2. After removal of 4 bases from V and 4 bases from J, the junction contained 7 bases not matched to a gene. The germline gives CDR1 SGHDT, CDR2 YYEEEE. The CDR3 loop spans 16 amino acids. DNA for the CDR3: TGTGCCAGCAGCCCCATACTAGCGGGGGGGCGAGAGACCCAGTACTTC. Amino acids: CASSPILAGGRETQYF. Full variable domain (missing parts from reference TRBV5-6 and TRBJ2-5): DAGVTQSPTHLIKTRGQQVTLRCSPKSGHDTVSWYQQALGQGPQFIFQYYEEEERQRGNFPDRFSGHQFPNYSSELNVNALLLGDSALYLCASSPILAGGRETQYFGPGTRLLVL.

CDR3 nucleotide sequence: TGCGCCAGCAGACAGGGGGCCCCCGTGAAGTCCGGGGAGCTGTTTTTT. Protein product: CASRQGAPVKSGELFF. This rearrangement joins TRBV5-1 to TRBJ2-2; 9 bases line up with TRBD1. The CDR3 extends over 16 amino acids. Germline trimming cut 5 bases from V and 6 bases from J; bases unmatched to any gene: 11. The V gene's germline CDR1 is SGHRS and CDR2 YFSETQ. The entire variable domain, with the rest obtained from reference TRBV5-1 and TRBJ2-2, is as follows: KAGVTQTPRYLIKTRGQQVTLSCSPISGHRSVSWYQQTPGQGLQFLFEYFSETQRNKGNFPGRFSGRQFSNSRSEMNVSTLELGDSALYLCASRQGAPVKSGELFFGEGSRLTVL.

The rearrangement uses TRBV5-1 and TRBJ2-2; D is possibly TRBD2 (5 bases). V lost 7 bases, J lost 9 bases, and 10 bases lay in between. Looked up from germline, CDR1 is SGHRS and CDR2 is YFSETQ. CDR3 size: 11 residues. The CDR3 DNA follows: TGCGCCAGCTTTGGGAGCAGGGAGCTGTTTTTT. It specifies CASFGSRELFF.

This chain links TRBV5-6 with TRBJ1-6; no definite D call. Trimming removed 2 bases from V and 4 bases from J, with 13 bases in between. CDR1 is SGHDT and CDR2 is YYEEEE in the germline V gene. The CDR3 contains 16 residues. CDR3 coding DNA: TGTGCCAGCAGCTTCAGTCCCACAGCTTATAATTCACCCCTCCACTTT. Translating it yields CASSFSPTAYNSPLHF.

This chain uses TRBV24-1 with TRBJ2-5; 11 bases agree with TRBD1. The CDR3 totals 15 residues. Germline trimming cut 3 bases from V and 4 bases from J; bases unmatched to any gene: 3. Germline V gene lookup returns CDR1 KGHDR and CDR2 SFDVKD. In DNA, the CDR3 is TGTGCCACCAGTGATCCGGGGACAGGGGGAGAGACCCAGTACTTC. Amino acids: CATSDPGTGGETQYF.